What follows are 19 T cell receptor beta chains derived from one specimen sequenced in a study of neurological immune-mediated disorders. One entry per CDR3 protein, called by TCRdb with MiXCR from the 5' RACE reads. This sample has tens of thousands of distinct CDR3 sequences, with 4.5% to 7% found just once. Sequencing used CD4+ T cells from blood. The receptor set was obtained from a woman aged 18-30 years with multiple sclerosis.

At least ten counts were recorded for this clonotype. J is TRBJ2-2 and V is TRBV5-1, with D unresolved. This CDR3 contains 14 residues. V was pared by 2 bases and J by 4 bases, with 9 bases between. CDR1 is SGHRS and CDR2 is YFSETQ in the germline V gene. The CDR3 spells CASSLSGSTGELFF. As DNA, the CDR3 is TGCGCCAGCAGCTTAAGTGGTTCCACCGGGGAGCTGTTTTTT.

This clonotype has a count of ten or more. This rearrangement joins TRBV12-3 or TRBV12-4 to TRBJ2-3; either TRBD1 or TRBD2 may fit D (6 bases each). The CDR3 is 17 residues long. Trimming shortened V by 3 bases and J by 7 bases, and 23 bases separated the two germline ends. The CDR3 loop reads CASSFMSEGHGKNTQYF. The CDR3, as DNA: TGTGCCAGCAGTTTTATGTCGGAGGGACATGGGAAGAATACGCAGTATTTT.

Points on this clonotype: A much larger clone is a single base away; this may be a read error. The rearrangement uses TRBV5-1 and TRBJ1-2; no firm D call. The ends were cut back, 3 bases at V and 0 bases at J, with 15 bases in the middle. The CDR3 sequence is 16 residues long. Germline loops: CDR1 SGHRS, CDR2 YFSETQ. CDR3 in DNA: TGCGCCAGCAGCTCCCCCGAGCAGGTGACTAACTATGGCTACACCTTC. This translates into CASSSPEQVTNYGYTF.

This clonotype showed up many times. The gene calls are TRBV12-3 or TRBV12-4 and TRBJ1-1, with D uncertain. Trimming left V 2 bases short and J 0 bases short, with 4 bases between. The CDR3 runs to 13 residues. CDR3 DNA sequence: TGTGCCAGCAGTTTATTGGTGAACACTGAAGCTTTCTTT. Translating it yields CASSLLVNTEAFF.

This clonotype is medium-sized (0.01 to 0.1%) by share. This chain links TRBV29-1 with TRBJ1-6; D not certain. This CDR3 spans 13 amino acids. The V gene lost 6 bases and the J gene lost 5 bases, with 11 bases spanning the gap. Per germline, CDR1 SQVTM and CDR2 ANQGSEA. The CDR3 nucleotides read TGCAGCGTGGCGGGATCTAATAATTCACCCCTCCACTTT. Encoded protein: CSVAGSNNSPLHF.

This clonotype was observed at least ten times. This rearrangement joins TRBV3-1 to TRBJ2-5, with 7 bases fitting TRBD2. The V segment lost 6 bases and the J segment 4 bases; nucleotides outside the gene matches: 5. Looked up from germline, CDR1 is LGHDT and CDR2 is YNNKEL (reference sequence). The CDR3 contains 13 residues. In DNA, the CDR3 is TGTGCCAGCAGACCCCTAGCGGCAGAGACCCAGTACTTC. It codes for CASRPLAAETQYF.

This clonotype was seen ten or more times. The V and J genes are TRBV7-9 and TRBJ2-7, with D possibly being TRBD1 (6 bases). Trimming shortened V by 2 bases and J by 2 bases, and 10 bases separated the two germline ends. Germline CDR1 is SEHNR and CDR2 is FQNEAQ (reference sequence). The CDR3 has 14 residues. CDR3 in amino acids: CASSLLQGTYEQYF. The DNA for the CDR3 is TGTGCCAGCAGCTTATTACAGGGAACCTACGAGCAGTACTTC.

Of note for this clonotype: It may be a read error: a sequence one base away is much more abundant. This chain joins TRBV6-2 or TRBV6-3 and TRBJ2-7, with D hard to call. Germline CDR1 is MNHEY and CDR2 is SVGEGT. Trimming took off 2 bases at V and 1 base at J, with 9 bases between the two ends. This CDR3 has 14 amino acids. The CDR3, as DNA: TGTGCCAGCAGTTACGGCAGCGAGTCCTACGAGCAGTACTTC. This sequence encodes CASSYGSESYEQYF.

This clonotype was seen at least ten times. The rearrangement uses TRBV5-6 and TRBJ2-1, with D hard to call. Germline lookup yields CDR1 SGHDT and CDR2 YYEEEE. The CDR3 consists of 17 residues. Between the trimmed V and J ends, which lost 3 bases and 0 bases, there was a span of 16 bases. CDR3 residues: CASSSNWASSSYNEQFF. The CDR3 DNA reads TGTGCCAGCAGCTCAAACTGGGCGTCGAGCTCCTACAATGAGCAGTTCTTC.

There are many counts of this clonotype. The chain couples TRBV29-1 to TRBJ1-1, with TRBD1 identical over 11 bases. The CDR3 is made up of 14 amino acids. The trim removed 6 bases at V and 4 bases at J, leaving 7 bases unmatched. CDR1 is SQVTM, CDR2 ANQGSEA, per germline. CDR3 in DNA: TGCAGCGTGAAGTCTGGGACAGGGGGCACTGAAGCTTTCTTT. Its translation: CSVKSGTGGTEAFF. Full variable domain (missing parts from reference TRBV29-1 and TRBJ1-1): SAVISQKPSRDICQRGTSLTIQCQVDSQVTMMFWYRQQPGQSLTLIATANQGSEATYESGFVIDKFPISRPNLTFSTLTVSNMSPEDSSIYLCSVKSGTGGTEAFFGQGTRLTVV.

The V and J genes are TRBV4-2 and TRBJ2-2, with D possibly being TRBD1 (6 bases). Germline CDR1 is LGHNA and CDR2 is YNFKEQ. The CDR3 loop spans 15 amino acids. Deletions cut 4 bases from V and 4 bases from J, with 13 bases between. The DNA of the CDR3 is TGTGCCAGCAGCCCTGGACAGCAAGTCACCGGGGAGCTGTTTTTT. It codes for CASSPGQQVTGELFF.

This clonotype has at least ten counts. The chain recombines TRBV29-1 with TRBJ2-5; perhaps TRBD1 as D (5 bases). V was trimmed by 4 bases and J by 4 bases, leaving 10 bases between them. Germline loops: CDR1 SQVTM, CDR2 ANQGSEA. This CDR3 has 12 amino acids. CDR3: CSVGAQGETQYF. The CDR3 DNA reads as TGCAGCGTTGGCGCGCAGGGAGAGACCCAGTACTTC.

This clonotype was seen many times. The J gene is TRBJ1-1, the V gene TRBV20-1; the D gene is possibly TRBD1 (6 bases). Germline V gives CDR1 DFQATT, CDR2 SNEGSKA (reference sequence). This CDR3 has 16 residues. V was cut by 5 bases and J by 0 bases, with 19 bases left in between. The CDR3 DNA is TGCAGTGCTCCCAGACAGGATCGCCCTATGAACACTGAAGCTTTCTTT. Translating gives CSAPRQDRPMNTEAFF.

The V call is TRBV5-1, the J call TRBJ2-1; D unclear. Germline V gene lookup returns CDR1 SGHRS and CDR2 YFSETQ. This CDR3 is built from 12 residues. V was shortened by 0 bases and J by 9 bases, with 7 bases between the two germline ends. CDR3 DNA: TGCGCCAGCAGCTTGGTGCGAAGTGAGCAGTTCTTC. It yields the protein CASSLVRSEQFF.

In regard to this clonotype: No DNA is shown, since the ends of the CDR3 on it are uncertain; the CDR3 is the one TCRdb lists. The V gene is TRBV5-1, the J gene TRBJ2-2; TRBD2 was called by the table and not checked on the DNA. CDR1 SGHRS and CDR2 YFSETQ come from the germline V gene. The CDR3 is made up of 23 amino acids, end residues included. Here the CDR3 reads CASSFYICSARSSAGAYTGELFF.

This clonotype was recorded at least ten times. The chain has TRBV29-1 and TRBJ1-4, with D tentatively TRBD1 (5 bases). Germline CDR1 is SQVTM and CDR2 is ANQGSEA. This CDR3 has 14 residues. Trimming cost V 6 bases and J 5 bases, with 16 bases left between them. The CDR3 loop is CSVSRVSGNEKLFF. CDR3 sequence (DNA): TGCAGCGTATCTCGGGTCTCAGGGAATGAAAAACTGTTTTTT.

In its sample, this clonotype was seen many times. V gene TRBV5-1 combines with J gene TRBJ1-2; 9 bases are shared with TRBD1. The CDR3 runs to 18 residues. Germline CDR1 and CDR2: SGHRS and YFSETQ. Trimming removed 0 bases from V and 3 bases from J; junction bases left unmatched: 12. The CDR3 spells CASSLAYTGTGTHYGYTF. CDR3 in DNA: TGCGCCAGCAGCTTGGCTTACACCGGGACAGGGACTCACTATGGCTACACCTTC.

This clonotype appeared many times. This chain uses TRBV20-1 with TRBJ2-3, with D unclear. Germline CDR1 DFQATT, CDR2 SNEGSKA (reference sequence). This CDR3 region has 11 residues. V was pared by 3 bases and J by 8 bases, with 9 bases between. For the CDR3, the DNA is TGCAGTGCTAGTAAATTCGGTACGCAGTATTTT. This codes for CSASKFGTQYF.

This clonotype was counted at least ten times. The V and J genes are TRBV10-1 and TRBJ1-5, with 7 bases lining up with TRBD1. V trimming: 8 bases; J trimming: 0 bases; junction bases outside the gene matches: 7. The CDR3 extends over 15 amino acids. CDR1 and CDR2 from the germline V gene are WNHNN and SYGVQD (reference sequence). For the CDR3, the DNA is TGCGCCAGCGATGCAGGACAGGATAGCAATCAGCCCCAGCATTTT. Translating it yields CASDAGQDSNQPQHF.